The TCR beta chain described here comes from a study of shared clonotypes between healthy human individuals. Study as a whole: The donor group consisted of a couple of women and a few men, aged 18 to 49.

The germline V gene encodes CDR1 SQVTM and CDR2 ANQGSEA. V lost 7 bases and J lost 3, with 6 bases in between. The CDR3 is 10 amino acids. HIV-negative, healthy adults without recent acute infections or vaccinations were the donors. Concerning this clone itself: Its antigen is as yet unknown.

Regarding the study as a whole: Among donors, sharing of clonotypes was expected to be affected by sequencing depth. Sharing across four donors was highest in naive CD4 (around 5%) and lowest in memory CD8 (roughly 0.4%).

Method: immunoSEQ multiplex PCR; TCRdb's copy keeps in-frame clones and lacks some. The data show 1 million to 1.3 million clones, about four fifths seen once. The chain joins TRBV29-1 to TRBJ2-5; D gene uncertain. Material: memory CD4+ T cells from PBMCs. The subset: CD45RA-negative fraction. This TCR derives from a man younger than 35 in good health. Some clones in this sample may be carry-over from other donors' samples. This CDR3 is CSAEEETQYF. DNA of the CDR3: TGCAGCGCCGAAGAAGAGACCCAGTACTTC.